A single sample is the source of the 14 T cell receptor beta chains below, sequenced in a study of human T cells and chemical hapten exposure. Time point in this sample: pre-sensitization, week 0. The treatment was: therapeutic diphenylcyclopropenone sensitization with weekly scalp DPC. TCRdb reanalysed the RACE reads using MiXCR and keeps one entry per CDR3 protein. The data contain 65,000 to 90,000 distinct CDR3 sequences, around 13% of them singletons. The source was whole blood, collected in connection with sensitization to the hapten diphenylcyclopropenone (DPC). These receptors all stem from a woman aged 45-60 years with alopecia areata. Some clones in this sample may be carry-over from other donors' samples.

This clonotype has a count of ten or more. This sequence joins TRBV18 and TRBJ1-1; 7 nucleotides align to TRBD1. This CDR3 contains 16 residues. V was pared by 3 bases and J by 1 base, with 8 bases of the junction left unmatched. Germline V gene lookup returns CDR1 KGHSH and CDR2 LQKENI. CDR3 nucleotide sequence: TGTGCCAGCTCACCCACTTCCGGGACAGCGAACACTGAAGCTTTCTTT. It translates to CASSPTSGTANTEAFF. The full variable domain, its missing parts supplied by reference TRBV18 and TRBJ1-1, is NAGVMQNPRHLVRRRGQEARLRCSPMKGHSHVYWYRQLPEEGLKFMVYLQKENIIDESGMPKERFSAEFPKEGPSILRIQQVVRGDSAAYFCASSPTSGTANTEAFFGQGTRLTVV.

This clonotype is medium-sized in the sample. The junction departs from the called germline gene at one end, perhaps through a read error. The CDR3 spells CSASLAGGSLSSEQYF. In nucleotides, the CDR3 is TGCAGTGCTAGTCTAGCGGGAGGGAGCCTCTCCTCCGAGCAGTACTTC. The V call is TRBV20-1, the J call TRBJ2-7; 12 bases match TRBD2. Germline assignment: CDR1 DFQATT and CDR2 SNEGSKA (reference sequence). The CDR3 runs 16 residues.

This clonotype occurred a few times. The chain joins TRBV28 to TRBJ1-4; unclear D gene. Germline CDR1 and CDR2: MDHEN and SYDVKM. This CDR3 is built from 13 residues. Trimming stripped 7 bases from V and 8 bases from J, with 14 bases between. CDR3 residues: CASIEGSEEKLFF. Here the CDR3 DNA reads TGTGCCAGCATAGAAGGAAGCGAGGAAAAACTGTTTTTT.

This clonotype turned up a few times. This chain uses TRBV9 with TRBJ2-4, with D perhaps matching TRBD1 (5 bases). CDR1 SGDLS and CDR2 YYNGEE come from the germline V gene. Trimming removed 0 bases at V and 1 base at J, with 11 bases between. This CDR3 is 16 amino acids long. The CDR3 loop is CASSVEAGIAKNIQYF. The CDR3 DNA is TGTGCCAGCAGCGTAGAGGCAGGGATCGCCAAAAACATTCAGTACTTC. Drawing the rest from reference TRBV9 and TRBJ2-4, the complete variable domain is DSGVTQTPKHLITATGQRVTLRCSPRSGDLSVYWYQQSLDQGLQFLIQYYNGEERAKGNILERFSAQQFPDLHSELNLSSLELGDSALYFCASSVEAGIAKNIQYFGAGTRLSVL.

V is TRBV6-2 or TRBV6-3 and J is TRBJ2-7; 11 bases map to TRBD1. The ends lost 5 bases at V and 4 bases at J; junction bases unmatched: 13. The CDR3 has 17 residues. Per germline, CDR1 MNHEY and CDR2 SVGEGT. The CDR3 nucleotides are TGTGCCAGCAGTCGCCCCCCGAGGACAGGGGGCTCATACGAGCAGTACTTC. Protein product: CASSRPPRTGGSYEQYF.

The chain recombines TRBV6-2 or TRBV6-3 with TRBJ2-3; possibly TRBD2 for D (5 bases). The germline V and J ends were trimmed by 5 bases and 15 bases, with 18 bases remaining between them. The CDR3 loop spans 12 amino acids. The germline CDR1 and CDR2 sequences are MNHEY and SVGEGT. The CDR3 bases are TGTGCCAGCAGTAGAAGCGGACCCCTGTTCTATTTT. It specifies CASSRSGPLFYF.

This clonotype was counted a few times. V usage is TRBV11-2 and J usage is TRBJ2-4; 7 nucleotides agree with TRBD1. The length of the CDR3 is 16 residues. Germline CDR1 SGHAT, CDR2 FQNNGV. V shed 0 bases, J shed 6 bases, and the junction held 8 bases outside the gene matches. Here the CDR3 DNA reads TGTGCCAGCAGCTTAGATGGCAGGGGGTTGGGAAACATTCAGTACTTC. It codes for CASSLDGRGLGNIQYF.

The table lists this clonotype with a few counts. The chain carries TRBV7-8 and TRBJ2-1, with 15 bases matching TRBD2. The CDR3 loop spans 15 amino acids. Germline V gene data show CDR1 as SGHVS and CDR2 as FQNEAQ. V shed 3 bases and J 7 bases; nucleotides not matched to a gene: 1. CDR3: CASSLGLAGGNEQFF. For the CDR3, the DNA is TGTGCCAGCAGCTTGGGACTAGCGGGAGGTAATGAGCAGTTCTTC.

V gene TRBV7-9 combines with J gene TRBJ2-5; D is perhaps TRBD1 or TRBD2 (5 bases each). V lost 6 bases to trimming and J lost 1 base, with 12 bases between them. There are 14 residues in the CDR3. CDR1 and CDR2 (germline): SEHNR, FQNEAQ (reference sequence). The CDR3 spells CASSFGTLQETQYF. The CDR3 DNA follows: TGTGCCAGCAGTTTCGGGACCCTCCAAGAGACCCAGTACTTC.

The chain couples TRBV20-1 to TRBJ2-1, with a weak D call TRBD2 (5 bases). The CDR3 extends over 15 amino acids. The V and J ends lost 1 base and 8 bases respectively, with 18 bases between them. Germline CDR1 is DFQATT and CDR2 is SNEGSKA (reference sequence). The CDR3 nucleotides are TGCAGTGCTAGAGTTTGGGGAGTTGACATCCATGAGCAGTTCTTC. Amino acid sequence: CSARVWGVDIHEQFF.

This clonotype was picked up a small number of times. V and J are TRBV29-1 and TRBJ1-3; D is unclear. This CDR3 comprises 12 residues. The germline V and J ends were trimmed by 4 bases and 2 bases, with 6 bases remaining between them. Germline-derived CDR1 and CDR2 are SQVTM and ANQGSEA. The CDR3 loop reads CSVGRPGNTIYF. In DNA, the CDR3 is TGCAGCGTTGGCCGCCCTGGAAACACCATATATTTT.

The V gene is TRBV20-1, the J gene TRBJ2-7; TRBD1 or TRBD2 may be the D gene (6 bases each). V gave up 3 bases and J gave up 7 bases, with 22 bases separating them. CDR3 length equals 15 residues. The germline V gene encodes CDR1 DFQATT and CDR2 SNEGSKA (reference sequence). In DNA, the CDR3 is TGCAGTGCTAGTAAAGCCGGGACTCCGAGGGGGGAGCAGTACTTC. Its translation: CSASKAGTPRGEQYF.

The chain recombines TRBV20-1 with TRBJ2-3; 13 nucleotides agree with TRBD2. The germline CDR1 and CDR2 sequences are DFQATT and SNEGSKA (reference sequence). The CDR3 is 16 amino acids. Unmatched junction bases numbered 9, after V lost 5 bases and J lost 4 bases. The CDR3 DNA is TGCAGTGCTGTATCCCCACTAGCGGGAGGGGCAGATACGCAGTATTTT. Its translation is CSAVSPLAGGADTQYF.

This clonotype showed up many times. V usage is TRBV7-9 and J usage is TRBJ2-7; maybe TRBD2 (5 bases). This CDR3 is 14 amino acids long. Germline V CDR1 and CDR2: SEHNR, FQNEAQ (reference sequence). Trimming removed 1 base from V and 3 bases from J, with 10 bases in between. The CDR3 DNA reads TGTGCCAGCAGCTTAGATTTGGGGAGCTACGAGCAGTACTTC. It specifies CASSLDLGSYEQYF.